This T cell receptor (beta chain) was found in a study of CD8 T cells in Susac syndrome. Study observations and caveats: An acknowledgment was made by the study that its TCR sequencing and HLA analysis involved relatively few individuals.

Reverse transcription of roughly 0.5 to 1 ug RNA was performed with random hexamers. The method of amplification for TCR beta CDR3 was immunoSEQ multiplex PCR, covering 54 Vbeta and 13 Jbeta. TCRdb reprocessed the immunoSEQ multiplex PCR reads via MiXCR and lists one record per CDR3 protein. The sample records roughly 130,000 distinct CDR3 sequences, about 95% being singletons. Controls matched for sex and age were healthy donors. TEMRA cells were FACS-enriched, with CD8+ and CD4+ T cells isolated negatively. V was pared by 4 bases and J by 0 bases, with 4 bases of the junction left unmatched. The CDR3 is 14 residues long. The germline gives CDR1 DFQATT, CDR2 SNEGSKA (reference sequence). With respect to this clonotype: Its antigen remains unidentified.

Sample: CD4+ T cells from PBMCs. The chain joins TRBV20-1 to TRBJ2-3; 7 positions agree with TRBD2. The receptor was derived from a human donor in good health. CDR3 loop: CSAISGTSTDTQYF. The DNA for the CDR3 is TGCAGTGCTATCAGCGGGACGAGCACAGATACGCAGTATTTT.